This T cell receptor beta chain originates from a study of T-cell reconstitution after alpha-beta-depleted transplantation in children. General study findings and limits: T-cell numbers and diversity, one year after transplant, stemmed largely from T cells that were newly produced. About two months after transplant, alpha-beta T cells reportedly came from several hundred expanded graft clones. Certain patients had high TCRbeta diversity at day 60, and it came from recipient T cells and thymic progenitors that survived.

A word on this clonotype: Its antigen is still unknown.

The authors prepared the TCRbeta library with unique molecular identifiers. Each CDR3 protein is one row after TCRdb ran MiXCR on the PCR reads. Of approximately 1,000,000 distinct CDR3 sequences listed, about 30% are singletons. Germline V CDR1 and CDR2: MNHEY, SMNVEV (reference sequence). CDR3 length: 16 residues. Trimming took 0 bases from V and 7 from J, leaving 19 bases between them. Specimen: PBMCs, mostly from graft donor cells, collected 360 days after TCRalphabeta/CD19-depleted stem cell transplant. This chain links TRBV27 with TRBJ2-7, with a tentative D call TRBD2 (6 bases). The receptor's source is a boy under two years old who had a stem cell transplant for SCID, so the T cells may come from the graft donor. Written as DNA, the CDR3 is TGTGCCAGCAGTTTATCGGGGCGGGGCGTTAAAGGAGAGCAGTACTTC. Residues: CASSLSGRGVKGEQYF.